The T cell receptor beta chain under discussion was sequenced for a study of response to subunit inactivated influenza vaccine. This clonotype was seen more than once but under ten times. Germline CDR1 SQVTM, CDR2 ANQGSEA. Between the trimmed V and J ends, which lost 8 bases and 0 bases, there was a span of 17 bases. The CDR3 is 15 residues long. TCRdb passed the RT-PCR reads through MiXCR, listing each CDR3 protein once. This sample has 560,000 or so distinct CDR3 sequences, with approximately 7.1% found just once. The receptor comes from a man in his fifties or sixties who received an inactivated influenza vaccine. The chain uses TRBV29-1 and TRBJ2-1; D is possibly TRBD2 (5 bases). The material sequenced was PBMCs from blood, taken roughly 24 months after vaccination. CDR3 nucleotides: TGCAGCACCACAGTCGGCACTAGCTCCTACAATGAGCAGTTCTTC. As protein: CSTTVGTSSYNEQFF.